The 13 T cell receptor beta chains below come from one sample, sequenced in a study of T cells after posttransplantation cyclophosphamide. Sequencing was performed with immunoSEQ multiplex PCR; in TCRdb, only in-frame clones are kept and a portion is missing. The sample yields tens of thousands of clones, without any singletons. Specimen: PBMCs. Receptor source: a woman aged 45-59 years in good health and a related stem cell transplant donor.

This clone showed up many times. This sequence joins TRBV2 and TRBJ1-1; D not certain. The CDR3 contains 13 residues. Germline-derived CDR1 and CDR2 are SNHLY and FYNNEI. V shed 4 bases and J shed 4 bases, with 10 bases lying between them. The CDR3 nucleotides read TGTGCCAGCAGTGGTCCTAGAGGCACTGAAGCTTTCTTT. Encoded protein: CASSGPRGTEAFF.

This clone was seen at least ten times. The gene calls are TRBV25-1 and TRBJ1-1, with D uncertain. The CDR3 totals 11 residues. Germline loops: CDR1 MGHDK, CDR2 SYGVNS. The V end was cut by 7 bases, the J end by 4 bases, with 7 bases between. The CDR3 region has the DNA TGTGCCAGCACCTTTAGCACTGAAGCTTTCTTT. Translated: CASTFSTEAFF.

This clone was counted many times. Here the CDR3 DNA reads TGTGCCAGTGCTTTTCAAGGACTCAATGGCTACACCTTC. Encoded protein: CASAFQGLNGYTF. The chain couples TRBV19 to TRBJ1-2; D is unresolved. V was cut by 8 bases and J by 6 bases, with 16 bases left in between. This CDR3 region has 13 residues. Germline-derived CDR1 and CDR2 are LNHDA and SQIVND (reference sequence).

With regard to this clone: One base away lies a much larger clone, so this may be a sequencing read error. The sample contains more than one DNA sequence encoding this CDR3. V gene TRBV4-1 combines with J gene TRBJ1-1; D is perhaps TRBD1 (5 bases). The germline gives CDR1 MGHRA, CDR2 YSYEKL. The CDR3 runs 16 residues. The CDR3 region is CASSQHKGILNTEAFF. CDR3 nucleotide sequence: TGCGCCAGCAGCCAACATAAGGGGATCTTGAACACTGAAGCCTTCTTT.

The sample holds many counts of this clone. The chain joins TRBV29-1 to TRBJ2-2; TRBD1 matches 8 bases. The ends lost 4 bases at V and 7 bases at J; junction bases unmatched: 2. This CDR3 has 12 amino acids. Looked up from germline, CDR1 is SQVTM and CDR2 is ANQGSEA. The CDR3 protein is CSVGTGNGELFF. CDR3 bases: TGCAGCGTTGGGACAGGGAACGGGGAGCTGTTTTTT.

This clone has a count of ten or more. V and J are TRBV28 and TRBJ1-1, with 7 positions matching TRBD1. This CDR3 has 14 residues. Germline assignment: CDR1 MDHEN and CDR2 SYDVKM. The trim removed 3 bases at V and 5 bases at J, leaving 6 bases unmatched. CDR3 amino acids: CASSLQQGKTEAFF. The CDR3 DNA is TGTGCCAGCAGTTTGCAACAGGGGAAAACTGAAGCTTTCTTT.

This clone was picked up many times. The chain is built from TRBV14 and TRBJ1-4; TRBD1 might be the D (6 bases). Germline assignment: CDR1 SGHDN and CDR2 FVKESK. V was trimmed by 4 bases and J by 7 bases, leaving 10 bases between them. The CDR3 has 13 amino acids. The CDR3 sequence is CASSRTGTEKLFF. CDR3 coding DNA: TGTGCCAGCAGCCGAACAGGGACTGAAAAACTGTTTTTT.

This clone was recorded many times. The CDR3 protein is CASSVGSSYEQYF. DNA for the CDR3: TGTGCCAGCAGTGTTGGGAGCTCCTACGAGCAGTACTTC. This chain joins TRBV5-6 and TRBJ2-7, with D possibly being TRBD2 (5 bases). Germline-derived CDR1 and CDR2 are SGHDT and YYEEEE. The CDR3 sequence is 13 residues long. V gave up 5 bases and J gave up 0 bases, with 9 bases separating them.

At least ten counts were recorded for this clone. This chain joins TRBV30 and TRBJ2-3; 7 bases line up with TRBD2. Germline assignment: CDR1 GTSNPN and CDR2 SVGIG (reference sequence). CDR3 size: 13 residues. Losses at the gene ends were 2 bases for V and 6 bases for J; bases not matched to a gene: 5. CDR3 residues: CAWSPNSGDTQYF. In DNA form, the CDR3 reads TGTGCCTGGAGTCCCAATAGCGGGGATACGCAGTATTTT.

This clone was seen repeatedly, ten times or more. This chain links TRBV6-1 with TRBJ1-4; D possibly corresponds to TRBD1 (5 bases). Trimming cost V 2 bases and J 0 bases, with 10 bases left between them. Germline CDR1 MNHNS, CDR2 SASEGT. The length of the CDR3 is 16 residues. The CDR3: CASSEWGGATNEKLFF. CDR3 bases: TGTGCCAGCAGTGAATGGGGGGGGGCAACTAATGAAAAACTGTTTTTT.

This clone occurred many times. The chain is built from TRBV4-3 and TRBJ1-4, with TRBD1 as a possible D gene (5 bases). This CDR3 is 14 amino acids long. Trimming removed 4 bases at V and 2 bases at J, with 8 bases between. The germline CDR1 and CDR2 sequences are LGHNA and YSLEER. The CDR3 DNA follows: TGCGCCAGCAGCCGGGGCCTGACTAATGAAAAACTGTTTTTT. Protein: CASSRGLTNEKLFF.

Many counts were recorded for this clone. The CDR3 spells CASSSLPSGQSTDTQYF. CDR3 sequence (DNA): TGCGCCAGCAGCTCGCTTCCTAGCGGGCAAAGCACAGATACGCAGTATTTT. The chain links TRBV5-1 to TRBJ2-3; 8 bases align to TRBD2. CDR3 length equals 17 residues. Germline values: CDR1 SGHRS, CDR2 YFSETQ. The V segment lost 3 bases and the J segment 0 bases; nucleotides outside the gene matches: 9.

This clone was recorded many times. The chain carries TRBV10-3 and TRBJ1-6, with D perhaps TRBD1 (6 bases). The length of the CDR3 is 15 residues. V lost 0 bases to trimming and J lost 7 bases, with 10 bases between them. The germline V gene has CDR1 ENHRY and CDR2 SYGVKD. CDR3 loop: CAISESIQGNSPLHF. The CDR3 nucleotides read TGTGCCATCAGTGAGTCGATTCAGGGGAATTCACCCCTCCACTTT.